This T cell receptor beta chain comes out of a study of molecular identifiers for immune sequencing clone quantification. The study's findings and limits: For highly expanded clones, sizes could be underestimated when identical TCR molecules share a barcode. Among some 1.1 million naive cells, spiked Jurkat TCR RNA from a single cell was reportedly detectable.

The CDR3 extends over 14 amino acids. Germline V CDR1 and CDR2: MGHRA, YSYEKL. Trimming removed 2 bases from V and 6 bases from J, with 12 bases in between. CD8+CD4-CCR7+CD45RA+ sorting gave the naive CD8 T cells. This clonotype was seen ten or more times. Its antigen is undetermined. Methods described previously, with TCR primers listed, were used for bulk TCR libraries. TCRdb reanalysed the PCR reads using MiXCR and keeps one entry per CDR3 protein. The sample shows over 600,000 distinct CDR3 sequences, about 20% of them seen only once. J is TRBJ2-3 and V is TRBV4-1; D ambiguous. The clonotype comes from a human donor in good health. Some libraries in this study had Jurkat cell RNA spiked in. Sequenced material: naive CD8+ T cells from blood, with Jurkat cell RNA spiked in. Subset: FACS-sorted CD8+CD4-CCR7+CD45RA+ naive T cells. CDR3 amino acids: CASSQLPVGDTQYF. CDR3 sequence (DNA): TGCGCCAGCAGCCAACTCCCCGTGGGGGATACGCAGTATTTT.